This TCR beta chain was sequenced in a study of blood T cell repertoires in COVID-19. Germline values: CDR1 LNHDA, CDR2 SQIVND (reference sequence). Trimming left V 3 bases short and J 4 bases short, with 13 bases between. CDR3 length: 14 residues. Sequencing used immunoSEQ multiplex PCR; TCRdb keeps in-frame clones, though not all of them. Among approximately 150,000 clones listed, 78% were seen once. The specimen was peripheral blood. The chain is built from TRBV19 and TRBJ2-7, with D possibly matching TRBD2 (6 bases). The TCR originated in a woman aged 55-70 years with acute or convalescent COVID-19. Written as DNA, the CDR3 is TGTGCCAGTAGTATTGGGTTCGGGAGATACGAGCAGTACTTC. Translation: CASSIGFGRYEQYF.